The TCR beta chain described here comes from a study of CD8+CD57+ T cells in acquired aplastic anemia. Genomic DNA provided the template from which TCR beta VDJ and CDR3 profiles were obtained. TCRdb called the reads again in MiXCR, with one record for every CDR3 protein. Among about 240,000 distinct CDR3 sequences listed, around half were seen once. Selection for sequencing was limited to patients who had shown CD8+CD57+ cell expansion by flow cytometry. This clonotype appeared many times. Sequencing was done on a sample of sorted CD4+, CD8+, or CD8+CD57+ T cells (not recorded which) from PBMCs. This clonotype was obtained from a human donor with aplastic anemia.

DNA of the CDR3: TGTGCCTGGACCGACGGGGAGACAAATTCACCCCTCCACTTT. It codes for CAWTDGETNSPLHF. This sequence joins TRBV30 and TRBJ1-6; D gene ambiguous. The germline gives CDR1 GTSNPN, CDR2 SVGIG (reference sequence). The ends were cut back, 4 bases at V and 7 bases at J, with 14 bases in the middle. This CDR3 region has 14 residues.